Below, 10 T cell receptor beta chains from the same sample are listed, as sequenced in a study of blood T cells in healthy people across ages. Alongside a J-beta primer mix, a sample-barcoded 5' primer served in a second PCR lasting roughly 6 to 11 cycles. TCRdb independently ran MiXCR on the 5' RACE reads; one entry per CDR3 protein. The table lists about 930,000 distinct CDR3 sequences, roughly 29% of them singletons. In addition, the sample was reused for a study of T cells of mothers and their children.

Sequenced material: blood. These receptors were collected from a middle-aged woman in good health.

Details on this clonotype: This may be a read error: a much more frequent sequence differs by one nucleotide. V is TRBV20-1 and J is TRBJ1-5; possible D gene TRBD1, 5 bases. This CDR3 contains 13 residues. Germline values: CDR1 DFQATT, CDR2 SNEGSKA (reference sequence). V was shortened by 1 base and J by 7 bases, with 11 bases between the two germline ends. CDR3 DNA: TGCAGTGCTAGAGCGGGGCTAAAGCAGCCCCAGCATTTT. This gives the protein CSARAGLKQPQHF.

The chain combines TRBV3-1 with TRBJ1-2, with TRBD1 as a possible D gene (5 bases). Trimming cost V 6 bases and J 4 bases, with 15 bases left between them. Germline V gene data show CDR1 as LGHDT and CDR2 as YNNKEL (reference sequence). CDR3 length: 14 residues. The CDR3 region has the DNA TGTGCCAGCAGTCCTAACGGGGCGTCCTATGGCTACACCTTC. It is translated as CASSPNGASYGYTF.

The table lists this clonotype with a few counts. The chain links TRBV7-2 to TRBJ1-1; D unresolved. The CDR3 runs to 13 residues. Germline assignment: CDR1 SGHTA and CDR2 FQGNSA. Trimming stripped 4 bases from V and 3 bases from J, with 9 bases between. CDR3 sequence: CASSSSSYTEAFF. The CDR3 nucleotides are TGTGCCAGCAGCTCGTCTTCCTACACTGAAGCTTTCTTT.

The V call is TRBV27, the J call TRBJ2-1; 7 bases map to TRBD1. The CDR3 runs 14 residues. Germline-derived CDR1 and CDR2 are MNHEY and SMNVEV (reference sequence). J was trimmed by 1 base and V by 11 bases; bases with no gene match: 8. Here the CDR3 DNA reads TGTGCCGGCGCCAACAGGGGTTCCTACAATGAGCAGTTCTTC. The encoded protein is CAGANRGSYNEQFF.

The chain joins TRBV20-1 to TRBJ2-7; the match to TRBD2 covers 11 bases. Germline CDR1 DFQATT, CDR2 SNEGSKA (reference sequence). Unmatched junction bases numbered 6, after V lost 7 bases and J lost 4 bases. The CDR3 covers 13 residues. The CDR3 nucleotides read TGCAGTGTAACCGGGACTAGCGGTTACGAGCAGTACTTC. Translated, it gives CSVTGTSGYEQYF.

The chain recombines TRBV6-1 with TRBJ1-5; 9 positions agree with TRBD1. Trimming removed 6 bases from V and 4 bases from J; junction bases left unmatched: 4. Germline V gene sequence: CDR1 MNHNS, CDR2 SASEGT. This CDR3 contains 14 residues. The CDR3 DNA sequence: TGTGCCAGCAGGTTACAGGGGGCAAATCAGCCCCAGCATTTT. Amino acids: CASRLQGANQPQHF.

Worth noting for this clonotype: With a much larger clone just one base away, this may be a read error. The chain has TRBV7-2 and TRBJ2-5, with TRBD2 matching 7 bases. Germline trimming cut 5 bases from V and 9 bases from J; bases unmatched to any gene: 18. The CDR3 has 16 residues. From germline, CDR1 is SGHTA and CDR2 FQGNSA. The CDR3 DNA reads TGTGCCAGCAGCCCGACCGGAAGTGGGGTGGCGGGGGCCCAGTACTTC. Its protein is CASSPTGSGVAGAQYF.

CDR3 DNA sequence: TGCAGTGCGGTACAGTGGGCGGACACTGAAGCTTTCTTT. Amino acids: CSAVQWADTEAFF. The chain has TRBV20-1 and TRBJ1-1; no clear D. The V gene lost 6 bases and the J gene lost 3 bases, with 14 bases spanning the gap. There are 13 residues in the CDR3. Germline V lookup: CDR1 DFQATT, CDR2 SNEGSKA (reference sequence).

This chain links TRBV6-4 with TRBJ1-1; possible D gene TRBD1, 5 bases. Germline CDR1 is MRHNA and CDR2 is SNTAGT. Trimming removed 2 bases at V and 0 bases at J, with 7 bases between. This CDR3 region has 14 residues. The CDR3 sequence: CASSDGGVNTEAFF. In DNA, the CDR3 is TGTGCCAGCAGTGACGGGGGGGTGAACACTGAAGCTTTCTTT.

This clonotype occurred a few times. A much larger clone lies one base from this, so it may be a read error. The gene calls are TRBV12-3 or TRBV12-4 and TRBJ2-1; the D is unclear. The CDR3 contains 11 residues. The CDR3 DNA reads TGTGCCTGCAGTTCTGTCGGTGAGCAGTTCTTC. It encodes CACSSVGEQFF.